Sequencing of this T cell receptor (beta chain) was carried out in a study of blood T cells in healthy people across ages. Findings and caveats of the study: Roughly linear declines in TCR beta diversity per million T cells occurred with age. Estimated diversity that came from one million T cells was considered an underestimate. A greater number of naive CD4+ cells and higher diversity distinguished long-lived donors from aged donors.

Of note for this clonotype: Its specificity is not known.

The length of the CDR3 is 12 residues. The V end lost 0 bases, the J end lost 10 bases, and 9 bases lay between the germline ends. Alongside a J-beta primer mix, a sample-barcoded 5' primer served in a second PCR lasting 7 to 11 cycles. TCRdb re-called the 5' RACE reads with MiXCR, one entry per CDR3 protein. This table has under 800,000 distinct CDR3 sequences, roughly 45% appearing once. Total RNA extraction produced at least 5 micrograms (per sample) for the study. V and J are TRBV12-3 or TRBV12-4 and TRBJ1-2, with a weak D call TRBD1 (6 bases). This receptor was obtained from a woman in her fifties or sixties in good health. Material for sequencing was blood. In DNA form, the CDR3 reads TGTGCCAGCAGTTTAGCGGGGGGGCCCTACACCTTC. As protein: CASSLAGGPYTF.